Each of the 25 T cell receptor beta chains below was sequenced from the same sample in a study of cytomegalovirus exposure and HLA in healthy donors. Produced via immunoSEQ multiplex PCR; TCRdb's table is partial and in-frame only. This table holds fewer than 120,000 clones, roughly 90% found once. The source material was PBMCs. These receptors were collected from a woman aged 18-29 years in good health and CMV-seronegative.

The V call is TRBV13, the J call TRBJ2-4; D is undetermined. The germline gives CDR1 PRHDT, CDR2 FYEKMQ (reference sequence). The germline V and J ends were trimmed by 0 bases and 5 bases, with 5 bases remaining between them. This CDR3 is built from 13 residues. This chain's CDR3 is CASSLGEENIQYF. The CDR3 DNA reads as TGTGCCAGCAGCTTAGGAGAGGAAAACATTCAGTACTTC.

V gene TRBV7-2 combines with J gene TRBJ1-6; tentative D call: TRBD1 (5 bases). Germline V gene data show CDR1 as SGHTA and CDR2 as FQGNSA. V lost 1 base, J lost 7 bases, and 11 bases lay in between. This CDR3 contains 15 residues. The CDR3 region is CASSLGEGRNSPLHF. DNA of the CDR3: TGTGCCAGCAGCTTAGGAGAGGGGAGGAATTCACCCCTCCACTTT.

This rearrangement joins TRBV6-1 to TRBJ1-6; D might be TRBD1 (6 bases). CDR1 and CDR2 from the germline V gene are MNHNS and SASEGT. The CDR3 extends over 15 amino acids. The germline V and J ends were trimmed by 6 bases and 4 bases, with 13 bases remaining between them. CDR3 nucleotide sequence: TGTGCCAGCAGGGCGACAGGAATTTATAATTCACCCCTCCACTTT. It codes for CASRATGIYNSPLHF.

This sequence joins TRBV7-2 and TRBJ2-7; 8 nucleotides line up with TRBD1. The CDR3 consists of 13 residues. The junction had 1 base not matched to a gene; V was cut back by 4 bases and J by 2 bases. Germline assignment: CDR1 SGHTA and CDR2 FQGNSA. Here the CDR3 DNA reads TGTGCCAGCAGCTCCAGGGGGCCCTACGAGCAGTACTTC. Its translation: CASSSRGPYEQYF.

The genes are TRBV30 and TRBJ2-3, with a tentative D call TRBD1 (6 bases). Germline-derived CDR1 and CDR2 are GTSNPN and SVGIG (reference sequence). This CDR3 region has 17 residues. V gave up 4 bases and J gave up 2 bases, with 22 bases separating them. This chain's CDR3 is CAWKGTGTGLSTDTQYF. The CDR3, as DNA: TGTGCCTGGAAGGGAACAGGGACCGGTTTATCCACAGATACGCAGTATTTT.

This clone was seen only once. CDR3 DNA sequence: TGTGCCAGCAGCCGACGTCGGACAGACAACCTCTCTGGAAACACCATATATTTT. Protein: CASSRRRTDNLSGNTIYF. The chain carries TRBV28 and TRBJ1-3; possible D gene TRBD1, 6 bases. This CDR3 has 18 residues. CDR1 is MDHEN and CDR2 is SYDVKM in the germline V gene. The ends were cut back, 6 bases at V and 0 bases at J, with 21 bases in the middle.

This clone has just one count. The chain recombines TRBV9 with TRBJ1-6; 9 bases fit TRBD1. The CDR3 sequence is 15 residues long. The ends lost 0 bases at V and 7 bases at J; junction bases unmatched: 2. The germline gives CDR1 SGDLS, CDR2 YYNGEE. As DNA, the CDR3 is TGTGCCAGCAGCGTAGGTGGGACAGGGAATTCACCCCTCCACTTT. Translation gives CASSVGGTGNSPLHF.

This clone has only one observation. This chain uses TRBV27 with TRBJ2-1; TRBD2 matches 8 bases. Trimming took 5 bases from V and 7 from J; bases not matched to a gene: 10. The CDR3 covers 15 residues. The V gene's germline CDR1 is MNHEY and CDR2 SMNVEV (reference sequence). This chain's CDR3 is CASSKPGLEVNEQFF. The CDR3, as DNA: TGTGCCAGCAGTAAACCGGGACTAGAGGTTAATGAGCAGTTCTTC.

In nucleotides, the CDR3 is TGTGCCAGCCGTCCCTCAGGGGAATTAGGGGGCTACACCTTC. Its protein is CASRPSGELGGYTF. This rearrangement joins TRBV27 to TRBJ1-2; D is possibly TRBD1 (6 bases). V dropped 8 bases and J dropped 8 bases, with 21 bases sitting between them. The germline V gene encodes CDR1 MNHEY and CDR2 SMNVEV (reference sequence). The CDR3 consists of 14 residues.

The chain is built from TRBV11-2 and TRBJ2-7, with no clear D. The V gene's germline CDR1 is SGHAT and CDR2 FQNNGV. Trimming stripped 5 bases from V and 3 bases from J, with 8 bases between. CDR3 size: 12 residues. CDR3 residues: CASSRQYYEQYF. The CDR3 nucleotides are TGTGCCAGCAGCCGACAATACTACGAGCAGTACTTC.

This clone was seen more than once but under ten times. The chain is built from TRBV5-1 and TRBJ1-6, with D maybe TRBD1 (6 bases). V lost 4 bases to trimming and J lost 6 bases, with 11 bases between them. The CDR3 is made up of 14 amino acids. Per germline, CDR1 SGHRS and CDR2 YFSETQ. CDR3 bases: TGCGCCAGCAGCCCCGGGGGGGCTAATTCACCCCTCCACTTT. Its protein product is CASSPGGANSPLHF.

The chain recombines TRBV5-1 with TRBJ2-3; the D is unclear. Germline-derived CDR1 and CDR2 are SGHRS and YFSETQ. The CDR3 is 13 residues long. Trimming pared 1 base from V and 1 base from J, leaving 4 bases between. CDR3 protein: CASSLPGTDTQYF. CDR3 bases: TGCGCCAGCAGCTTGCCTGGCACAGATACGCAGTATTTT.

The J gene is TRBJ2-1, the V gene TRBV5-1; 8 bases are shared with TRBD1. The CDR3 covers 14 residues. With V trimmed by 4 bases and J by 6 bases, 6 bases remained unmatched. Germline V gives CDR1 SGHRS, CDR2 YFSETQ. The CDR3 here is CASSAGQGGNEQFF. The CDR3 DNA reads as TGCGCCAGCAGCGCCGGACAGGGAGGCAATGAGCAGTTCTTC.

The CDR3 loop is CASSLARLARDYEQYF. CDR3 DNA: TGTGCCAGCAGCTTAGCGCGACTAGCGCGCGACTACGAGCAGTACTTC. The chain links TRBV7-8 to TRBJ2-7, with TRBD2 matching 8 bases. With 0 bases clipped from V and 3 bases from J, the junction kept 7 bases outside the gene matches. There are 16 residues in the CDR3. Germline V gene lookup returns CDR1 SGHVS and CDR2 FQNEAQ.

This rearrangement joins TRBV4-2 to TRBJ1-2, with D possibly being TRBD1 (6 bases). Germline V CDR1 and CDR2: LGHNA, YNFKEQ. The CDR3 extends over 16 amino acids. Deletions cut 7 bases from V and 3 bases from J, with 21 bases between. CDR3: CASNSPLTGPYYGYTF. DNA of the CDR3: TGTGCCAGCAACTCTCCTCTGACAGGTCCCTACTATGGCTACACCTTC.

CDR3 amino acids: CASSVTSGAYNEQFF. As DNA, the CDR3 is TGTGCCAGCAGCGTTACTAGCGGGGCCTACAATGAGCAGTTCTTC. J is TRBJ2-1 and V is TRBV7-8, with 10 bases identical to TRBD2. The germline V gene encodes CDR1 SGHVS and CDR2 FQNEAQ. The J segment lost 2 bases and the V segment lost 5 bases, leaving 3 bases of the junction unmatched. The CDR3 sequence is 15 residues long.

The chain uses TRBV4-3 and TRBJ1-2; 8 nucleotides line up with TRBD1. V shed 0 bases and J 2 bases; nucleotides not matched to a gene: 14. This CDR3 region has 19 residues. The germline CDR1 and CDR2 sequences are LGHNA and YSLEER. CDR3 amino acids: CASSQDIDLRTGRNYGYTF. Written as DNA, the CDR3 is TGCGCCAGCAGCCAAGACATTGATTTGAGGACAGGGAGGAACTATGGCTACACCTTC.

The V and J genes are TRBV6-1 and TRBJ2-2; 10 bases agree with TRBD1. CDR3 size: 15 residues. The germline CDR1 and CDR2 sequences are MNHNS and SASEGT. The trim removed 6 bases at V and 3 bases at J, leaving 4 bases unmatched. The DNA of the CDR3 is TGTGCCAGCAGCGGGACAGGGGCGTACACCGGGGAGCTGTTTTTT. Translated: CASSGTGAYTGELFF.

This chain uses TRBV7-2 with TRBJ2-2; the D is unclear. Germline V gives CDR1 SGHTA, CDR2 FQGNSA. The ends were cut back, 4 bases at V and 6 bases at J, with 12 bases in the middle. There are 14 residues in the CDR3. CDR3 nucleotides: TGTGCCAGCAGCTCCGGAGAGAGCCCCGGGGAGCTGTTTTTT. Amino acid sequence: CASSSGESPGELFF.

The V and J genes are TRBV9 and TRBJ1-1; D ambiguous. V was pared by 5 bases and J by 1 base, with 12 bases between. CDR3 length equals 14 residues. Germline V CDR1 and CDR2: SGDLS, YYNGEE. CDR3 nucleotide sequence: TGTGCCAGCAGTACCCTCGGAGAGAACACTGAAGCTTTCTTT. It codes for CASSTLGENTEAFF.

The chain carries TRBV5-4 and TRBJ2-5, with 8 nucleotides matching TRBD2. The length of the CDR3 is 17 residues. Trimming took 0 bases from V and 2 from J; bases not matched to a gene: 9. Germline CDR1 is SGHNT and CDR2 is YYREEE (reference sequence). CDR3: CASSLGASGYTQETQYF. In DNA, the CDR3 is TGTGCCAGCAGCTTGGGCGCTAGCGGGTATACTCAAGAGACCCAGTACTTC.

Only a few counts were recorded for this clone. The rearrangement joins TRBV19 to TRBJ1-1; D uncertain. The CDR3 is made up of 14 amino acids. CDR1 is LNHDA, CDR2 SQIVND, per germline (reference sequence). V was cut by 5 bases and J by 2 bases, with 12 bases left in between. CDR3 bases: TGTGCCAGTAGTTTAGGGCCCTTTAACACTGAAGCTTTCTTT. Translated, it gives CASSLGPFNTEAFF.

This chain uses TRBV30 with TRBJ1-1; D not certain. Germline V lookup: CDR1 GTSNPN, CDR2 SVGIG (reference sequence). The CDR3 totals 14 residues. V lost 2 bases to trimming and J lost 1 base, with 11 bases between them. CDR3 in amino acids: CAWSQNIRNTEAFF. In DNA, the CDR3 is TGTGCCTGGAGTCAAAACATCAGGAACACTGAAGCTTTCTTT. Combining the CDR3 with reference TRBV30 and TRBJ1-1 gives the whole variable domain SQTIHQWPATLVQPVGSPLSLECTVEGTSNPNLYWYRQAAGRGLQLLFYSVGIGQISSEVPQNLSASRPQDRQFILSSKKLLLSDSGFYLCAWSQNIRNTEAFFGQGTRLTVV.

The chain joins TRBV11-3 to TRBJ2-7; TRBD1 aligns across 7 bases. J lost 2 bases, V lost 3 bases, and 7 bases had no gene match. Germline-derived CDR1 and CDR2 are SGHNT and YENEEA. The CDR3 consists of 15 residues. The DNA for the CDR3 is TGTGCCAGCAGCTTCCGGGACAGCCCCACCTACGAGCAGTACTTC. Translating gives CASSFRDSPTYEQYF. Looking up the rest from reference TRBV11-3 and TRBJ2-7 gives the full variable domain: EAGVVQSPRYKIIEKKQPVAFWCNPISGHNTLYWYLQNLGQGPELLIRYENEEAVDDSQLPKDRFSAERLKGVDSTLKIQPAELGDSAVYLCASSFRDSPTYEQYFGPGTRLTVT.

The chain couples TRBV6-6 to TRBJ1-4, with TRBD1 matching 9 bases. Germline V gene lookup returns CDR1 MNHNY and CDR2 SVGAGI (reference sequence). The J segment lost 6 bases and the V segment lost 5 bases, leaving 4 bases of the junction unmatched. The CDR3 has 14 residues. CDR3 amino acids: CASSRDRAYEKLFF. CDR3 nucleotide sequence: TGTGCCAGCAGTCGGGACAGGGCCTATGAAAAACTGTTTTTT.